A single sample is the source of the 27 T cell receptor beta chains below, sequenced in a study of cytotoxic CD8 clonotypes in ibrutinib-treated CLL. Produced via immunoSEQ multiplex PCR; TCRdb's table is partial and in-frame only. The repertoire includes 160,000 or so clones, roughly 86% of them detected once, and 2% to 2.5% sits in the top ten. Here the sequenced sample was PBMCs, taken after 12 months of ibrutinib treatment. These receptors were obtained from a human donor with chronic lymphocytic leukemia.

This clone was seen many times. The genes are TRBV6-5 and TRBJ1-1; D gene uncertain. Germline-derived CDR1 and CDR2 are MNHEY and SVGAGI. This CDR3 is 12 amino acids long. Trimming removed 7 bases from V and 1 base from J, with 7 bases in between. The CDR3 DNA follows: TGTGCCAGCATTCGGGGGAACACTGAAGCTTTCTTT. This sequence encodes CASIRGNTEAFF.

The rearrangement joins TRBV7-9 to TRBJ2-2; D may be TRBD2 (6 bases). The CDR3 spans 15 residues. From germline, CDR1 is SEHNR and CDR2 FQNEAQ (reference sequence). V lost 1 base and J 5 bases, leaving 11 bases between the germline ends. CDR3 loop: CASSLEEGWTGELFF. In DNA, the CDR3 is TGTGCCAGCAGCTTAGAGGAGGGATGGACCGGGGAGCTGTTTTTT.

The chain recombines TRBV18 with TRBJ1-2; D may be TRBD1 (5 bases). The CDR3 is 16 amino acids. Germline V CDR1 and CDR2: KGHSH, LQKENI. The germline V and J ends were trimmed by 3 bases and 5 bases, with 19 bases remaining between them. CDR3 DNA: TGTGCCAGCTCACCCCAGGAGGGGTTAGGGGAGTATGGCTACACCTTC. The encoded protein is CASSPQEGLGEYGYTF.

This clone was counted between two and nine times. DNA for the CDR3: TGTGCCAGCTCGTCGACAGGCCTTAATGAAAAACTGTTTTTT. It translates to CASSSTGLNEKLFF. This chain links TRBV18 with TRBJ1-4; TRBD1 might be the D (6 bases). Germline V lookup: CDR1 KGHSH, CDR2 LQKENI. The CDR3 covers 14 residues. The V and J ends lost 6 bases and 4 bases respectively, with 12 bases between them.

The chain joins TRBV19 to TRBJ2-2; 7 nucleotides match TRBD1. The CDR3 runs 16 residues. Germline loops: CDR1 LNHDA, CDR2 SQIVND (reference sequence). After removal of 2 bases from V and 5 bases from J, the junction contained 8 bases not matched to a gene. In DNA form, the CDR3 reads TGTGCCAGTAGTATACAGACAGGGAAGACTACCGGGGAGCTGTTTTTT. This sequence encodes CASSIQTGKTTGELFF.

This chain uses TRBV18 with TRBJ2-7, with a weak D call TRBD2 (6 bases). There are 17 residues in the CDR3. Germline lookup yields CDR1 KGHSH and CDR2 LQKENI. V was pared by 6 bases and J by 2 bases, with 23 bases between. CDR3 sequence (DNA): TGTGCCAGCTCGCCCCCATACGGGCGGGACGAGGCCTACGAGCAGTACTTC. Translating gives CASSPPYGRDEAYEQYF.

V gene TRBV7-2 combines with J gene TRBJ2-3; D not resolved. CDR3 size: 13 residues. CDR1 is SGHTA, CDR2 FQGNSA, per germline. Trimming cost V 3 bases and J 6 bases, with 10 bases left between them. The CDR3, as DNA: TGTGCCAGCAGCTTTTCCTACCTCGATACGCAGTATTTT. This encodes CASSFSYLDTQYF.

This clone was seen only a few times. The J gene is TRBJ1-5, the V gene TRBV29-1; TRBD1 aligns across 11 bases. CDR3 length: 13 residues. J gave up 6 bases and V 6 bases, and 4 bases lay outside the gene matches. The germline V gene has CDR1 SQVTM and CDR2 ANQGSEA. This CDR3 is CSVGGTGGQPQHF. The DNA for the CDR3 is TGCAGCGTCGGGGGGACAGGGGGTCAGCCCCAGCATTTT.

The chain joins TRBV7-9 to TRBJ2-3; D remains unclear. The germline V and J ends were trimmed by 2 bases and 0 bases, with 12 bases remaining between them. CDR1 is SEHNR, CDR2 FQNEAQ, per germline (reference sequence). The CDR3 contains 16 residues. The CDR3 DNA reads as TGTGCCAGCAGCTTAAGTCGGATTTCTAGCACAGATACGCAGTATTTT. This encodes CASSLSRISSTDTQYF.

The chain employs TRBV4-3 and TRBJ1-2, with unresolved D. Germline CDR1 and CDR2: LGHNA and YSLEER. The CDR3 loop spans 13 amino acids. Trimming removed 0 bases at V and 6 bases at J, with 8 bases between. This chain's CDR3 is CASSQDRRDGYTF. CDR3 DNA: TGCGCCAGCAGCCAAGATCGACGAGATGGCTACACCTTC.

The gene calls are TRBV7-9 and TRBJ2-7; 8 nucleotides line up with TRBD1. Trimming cost V 5 bases and J 1 base; bases outside gene matches: 4. The length of the CDR3 is 14 residues. CDR1 and CDR2 (germline): SEHNR, FQNEAQ (reference sequence). In DNA form, the CDR3 reads TGTGCCAGCAGCCCGAGGACAGGGTCCTACGAGCAGTACTTC. It encodes CASSPRTGSYEQYF.

J is TRBJ2-6 and V is TRBV19; D not certain. The CDR3 is 15 residues long. Germline V gene sequence: CDR1 LNHDA, CDR2 SQIVND (reference sequence). V lost 1 base and J lost 4, with 8 bases in between. The CDR3 bases are TGTGCCAGTAGTATAGGTGTAACCGGGGCCAACGTCCTGACTTTC. This sequence encodes CASSIGVTGANVLTF.

The CDR3 is CASSPSGTDTQYF. The DNA for the CDR3 is TGCGCCAGCAGCCCGTCGGGCACAGATACGCAGTATTTT. The gene calls are TRBV5-1 and TRBJ2-3, with D hard to call. Per germline, CDR1 SGHRS and CDR2 YFSETQ. V was cut by 4 bases and J by 1 base, with 7 bases left in between. The CDR3 extends over 13 amino acids.

This CDR3 is CASSPRSWNEQFF. For the CDR3, the DNA is TGTGCCAGCAGCCCCCGGTCCTGGAATGAGCAGTTCTTC. The chain couples TRBV7-9 to TRBJ2-1; D unresolved. V lost 5 bases and J lost 7, with 12 bases in between. The CDR3 length is 13 residues. Germline CDR1 is SEHNR and CDR2 is FQNEAQ (reference sequence). Looking up the rest from reference TRBV7-9 and TRBJ2-1 gives the full variable domain: DTGVSQNPRHKITKRGQNVTFRCDPISEHNRLYWYRQTLGQGPEFLTYFQNEAQLEKSRLLSDRFSAERPKGSFSTLEIQRTEQGDSAMYLCASSPRSWNEQFFGPGTRLTVL.

This chain joins TRBV28 and TRBJ2-1; TRBD1 aligns across 9 bases. Trimming removed 6 bases from V and 4 bases from J; junction bases left unmatched: 4. Germline-derived CDR1 and CDR2 are MDHEN and SYDVKM. The CDR3 contains 14 residues. The CDR3 DNA sequence: TGTGCCAGCAGAAGTGGACAGGGGTACAATGAGCAGTTCTTC. Protein sequence: CASRSGQGYNEQFF.

This clone was found a few times. The J gene is TRBJ2-2, the V gene TRBV5-6; no clear D. The CDR3 is 13 amino acids. Germline CDR1 reads SGHDT; CDR2 reads YYEEEE. V was shortened by 2 bases and J by 5 bases, with 7 bases between the two germline ends. CDR3 region: CASSFLGTGELFF. The CDR3 coding sequence is TGTGCCAGCAGCTTTCTGGGAACCGGGGAGCTGTTTTTT.

The rearrangement uses TRBV6-8 and TRBJ2-3, with TRBD2 identical over 11 bases. There are 16 residues in the CDR3. V gave up 5 bases and J gave up 3 bases; unmatched junction bases: 7. Germline CDR1 and CDR2: MNHGY and SAAAGT. CDR3 DNA sequence: TGTGCCAGCAGTCCCCAGGCTAGCGGGAGGACAGATACGCAGTATTTT. This encodes CASSPQASGRTDTQYF.

This chain uses TRBV4-1 with TRBJ2-3, with 10 bases lining up with TRBD2. Unmatched junction bases numbered 6, after V lost 0 bases and J lost 3 bases. Germline V CDR1 and CDR2: MGHRA, YSYEKL. CDR3 length: 17 amino acids. Here the CDR3 DNA reads TGCGCCAGCAGCCAAGACCGGACTAGCGGCACTACAGATACGCAGTATTTT. Translation: CASSQDRTSGTTDTQYF.

This rearrangement joins TRBV5-6 to TRBJ2-2, with 9 bases that match TRBD2. This CDR3 has 15 amino acids. The germline V gene has CDR1 SGHDT and CDR2 YYEEEE. With 4 bases clipped from V and 1 base from J, the junction kept 2 bases outside the gene matches. The chain's CDR3 is CASSQLAGNTGELFF. The CDR3 DNA follows: TGTGCCAGCAGCCAACTAGCGGGGAACACCGGGGAGCTGTTTTTT.

The CDR3 sequence: CATSTDRGVYNEQFF. The CDR3 coding sequence is TGTGCCACCAGCACCGACAGGGGGGTCTACAATGAGCAGTTCTTC. The chain recombines TRBV15 with TRBJ2-1, with 9 nucleotides matching TRBD1. The V gene's germline CDR1 is LNHNV and CDR2 YYDKDF (reference sequence). The CDR3 consists of 15 residues. After removal of 4 bases from V and 3 bases from J, the junction contained 4 bases not matched to a gene.

The rearrangement joins TRBV21-1 to TRBJ2-1; TRBD2 is taken as the D call from the table, unchecked against the DNA. TRBV21-1 is marked as a pseudogene. This CDR3 comprises 16 residues. The CDR3 region has the DNA TGTGCCAGCAGCAAAGGGGGCACTAGCGGGAGAAATGAGCAGTTCTTC. It codes for CASSKGGTSGRNEQFF.

This clone was seen more than once but under ten times. The rearrangement links TRBV7-9 to TRBJ2-7; 9 bases map to TRBD1. CDR3 length: 14 amino acids. Germline V lookup: CDR1 SEHNR, CDR2 FQNEAQ (reference sequence). The trim removed 7 bases at V and 1 base at J, leaving 5 bases unmatched. CDR3 loop: CASMDRGLSYEQYF. The CDR3 nucleotides are TGTGCCAGCATGGACAGGGGATTATCCTACGAGCAGTACTTC.

The genes are TRBV6-6 and TRBJ2-7, with D perhaps TRBD1 (7 bases). CDR3 size: 14 residues. Per the germline V gene, CDR1 is MNHNY and CDR2 is SVGAGI (reference sequence). V dropped 6 bases and J dropped 7 bases, with 19 bases sitting between them. The CDR3 DNA reads as TGTGCCAGCAGCCCCCCCGCAGGGGGGTTTGAGCAGTACTTC. Protein product: CASSPPAGGFEQYF.

The chain links TRBV7-2 to TRBJ2-7; D gene ambiguous. The CDR3 is made up of 15 amino acids. Trimming cost V 5 bases and J 2 bases, with 16 bases left between them. Germline V gene sequence: CDR1 SGHTA, CDR2 FQGNSA. CDR3 amino acids: CASSQSAARPYEQYF. The CDR3 DNA reads as TGTGCCAGCAGCCAAAGTGCAGCTCGTCCCTACGAGCAGTACTTC. The entire variable domain, with the rest obtained from reference TRBV7-2 and TRBJ2-7, is as follows: GAGVSQSPSNKVTEKGKDVELRCDPISGHTALYWYRQSLGQGLEFLIYFQGNSAPDKSGLPSDRFSAERTGGSVSTLTIQRTQQEDSAVYLCASSQSAARPYEQYFGPGTRLTVT.

V gene TRBV28 combines with J gene TRBJ1-1; 9 positions match TRBD1. Germline lookup yields CDR1 MDHEN and CDR2 SYDVKM. V lost 7 bases, J lost 4 bases, and 10 bases stayed unmatched. CDR3 length equals 15 residues. The CDR3 DNA follows: TGTGCCAGCAACCTTCCGGGACAGGGAAGCACTGAAGCTTTCTTT. It yields the protein CASNLPGQGSTEAFF.

The chain carries TRBV7-9 and TRBJ2-5; D uncertain. This CDR3 contains 15 residues. CDR1 is SEHNR, CDR2 FQNEAQ, per germline (reference sequence). Trimming shortened V by 0 bases and J by 2 bases, and 10 bases separated the two germline ends. CDR3 sequence (DNA): TGTGCCAGCAGCTTAGCAGGGTCCCTACAAGAGACCCAGTACTTC. This gives the protein CASSLAGSLQETQYF.

J is TRBJ2-7 and V is TRBV28; D is undetermined. The V end lost 2 bases, the J end lost 3 bases, and 5 bases lay between the germline ends. CDR3 length equals 12 residues. The germline V gene has CDR1 MDHEN and CDR2 SYDVKM. The CDR3 spells CASSLGNYEQYF. The CDR3 DNA reads TGTGCCAGCAGTTTAGGAAACTACGAGCAGTACTTC.